There are a few counts of the clone carrying this T cell receptor (beta chain). Its target is not known. A single record per CDR3 protein comes from TCRdb applying MiXCR to the RT-PCR reads. The sample yields about 530,000 distinct CDR3 sequences, about an eighth seen once. The trim removed 2 bases at V and 0 bases at J, leaving 7 bases unmatched. The CDR3 covers 17 residues. The germline CDR1 and CDR2 sequences are SGHRS and YFSETQ. The data belong to a study of response to subunit inactivated influenza vaccine. Findings and limits, study-wide: After each seasonal influenza vaccination, few new T cells are recruited, the authors suggested.

Here the sequenced sample was PBMCs from blood, taken on the day of vaccination. The chain carries TRBV5-1 and TRBJ2-3; 9 bases are shared with TRBD2. This TCR derives from a man aged 45-65 years who received an inactivated influenza vaccine. The CDR3 DNA sequence: TGCGCCAGCAGCTTACGGATTCTAGCGGGGAGCACAGATACGCAGTATTTT. This encodes CASSLRILAGSTDTQYF.